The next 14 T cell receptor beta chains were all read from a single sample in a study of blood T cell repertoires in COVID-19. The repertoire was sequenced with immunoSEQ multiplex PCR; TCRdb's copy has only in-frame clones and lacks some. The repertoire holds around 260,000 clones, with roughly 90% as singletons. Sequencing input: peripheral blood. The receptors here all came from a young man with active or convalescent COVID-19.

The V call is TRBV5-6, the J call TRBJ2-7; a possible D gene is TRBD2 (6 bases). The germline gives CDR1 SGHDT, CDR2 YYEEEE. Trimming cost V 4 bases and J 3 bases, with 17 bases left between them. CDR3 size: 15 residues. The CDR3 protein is CASSPGGAGGYEQYF. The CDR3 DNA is TGTGCCAGCAGCCCCGGAGGGGCCGGGGGCTACGAGCAGTACTTC. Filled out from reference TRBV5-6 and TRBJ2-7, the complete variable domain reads DAGVTQSPTHLIKTRGQQVTLRCSPKSGHDTVSWYQQALGQGPQFIFQYYEEEERQRGNFPDRFSGHQFPNYSSELNVNALLLGDSALYLCASSPGGAGGYEQYFGPGTRLTVT.

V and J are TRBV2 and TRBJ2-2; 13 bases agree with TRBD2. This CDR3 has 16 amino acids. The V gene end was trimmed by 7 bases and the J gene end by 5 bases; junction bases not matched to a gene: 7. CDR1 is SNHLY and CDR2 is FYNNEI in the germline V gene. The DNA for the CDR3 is TGTGCCAGCAACCATCCGGGACTAGCGGGGACCGGGGAGCTGTTTTTT. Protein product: CASNHPGLAGTGELFF. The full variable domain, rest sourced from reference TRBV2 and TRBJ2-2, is EPEVTQTPSHQVTQMGQEVILRCVPISNHLYFYWYRQILGQKVEFLVSFYNNEISEKSEIFDDQFSVERPDGSNFTLKIRSTKLEDSAMYFCASNHPGLAGTGELFFGEGSRLTVL.

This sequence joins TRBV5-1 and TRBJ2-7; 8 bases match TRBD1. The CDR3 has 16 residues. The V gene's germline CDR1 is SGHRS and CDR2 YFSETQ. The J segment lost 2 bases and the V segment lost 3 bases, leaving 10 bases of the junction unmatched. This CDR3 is CASSSADRGGPYEQYF. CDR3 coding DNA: TGCGCCAGCAGCTCCGCAGACAGGGGAGGTCCCTACGAGCAGTACTTC.

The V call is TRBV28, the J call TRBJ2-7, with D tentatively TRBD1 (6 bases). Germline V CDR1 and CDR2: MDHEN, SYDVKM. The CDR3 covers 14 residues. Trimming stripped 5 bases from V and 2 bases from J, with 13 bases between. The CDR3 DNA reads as TGTGCCAGCAGTCCGGTATGGGACACCTACGAGCAGTACTTC. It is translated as CASSPVWDTYEQYF.

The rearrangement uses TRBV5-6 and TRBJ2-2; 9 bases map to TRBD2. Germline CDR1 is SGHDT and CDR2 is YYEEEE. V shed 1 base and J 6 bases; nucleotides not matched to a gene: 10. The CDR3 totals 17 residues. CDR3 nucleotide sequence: TGTGCCAGCAGCTTGACCCCAGCGGGGGGCCGGTCCGGGGAGCTGTTTTTT. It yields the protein CASSLTPAGGRSGELFF.

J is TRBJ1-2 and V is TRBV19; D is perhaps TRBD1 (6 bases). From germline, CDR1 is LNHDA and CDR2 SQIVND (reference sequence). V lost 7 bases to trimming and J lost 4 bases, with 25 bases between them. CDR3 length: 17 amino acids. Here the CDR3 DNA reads TGTGCCAGTATGGAGGGGGGGCGCTTCGAATCGAGCTATGGCTACACCTTC. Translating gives CASMEGGRFESSYGYTF.

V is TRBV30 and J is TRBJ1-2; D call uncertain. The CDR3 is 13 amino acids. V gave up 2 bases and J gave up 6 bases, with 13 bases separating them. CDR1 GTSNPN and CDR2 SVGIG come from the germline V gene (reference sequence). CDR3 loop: CAWSKSGLHGYTF. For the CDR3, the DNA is TGTGCCTGGAGTAAAAGCGGGCTACATGGCTACACCTTC.

The chain's CDR3 is CASSPMTGRGLGTEAFF. The CDR3 DNA reads TGTGCCAGCAGCCCTATGACAGGGAGAGGATTAGGCACTGAAGCTTTCTTT. The gene calls are TRBV9 and TRBJ1-1; 7 nucleotides align to TRBD1. Germline assignment: CDR1 SGDLS and CDR2 YYNGEE. Germline trimming cut 4 bases from V and 4 bases from J; bases unmatched to any gene: 16. The CDR3 covers 17 residues.

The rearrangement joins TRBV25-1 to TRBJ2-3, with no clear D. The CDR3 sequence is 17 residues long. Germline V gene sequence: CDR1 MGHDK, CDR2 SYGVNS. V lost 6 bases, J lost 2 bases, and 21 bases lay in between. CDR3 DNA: TGTGCCAGCAGCCCACTTCTAGGAACTACGAACACAGATACGCAGTATTTT. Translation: CASSPLLGTTNTDTQYF.

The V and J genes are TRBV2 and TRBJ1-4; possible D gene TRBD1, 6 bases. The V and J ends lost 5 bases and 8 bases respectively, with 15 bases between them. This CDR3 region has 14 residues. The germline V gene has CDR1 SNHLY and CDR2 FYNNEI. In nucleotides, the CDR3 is TGTGCCAGCAGTTCAAGGGGGAGGGTAGAAAAACTGTTTTTT. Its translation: CASSSRGRVEKLFF.

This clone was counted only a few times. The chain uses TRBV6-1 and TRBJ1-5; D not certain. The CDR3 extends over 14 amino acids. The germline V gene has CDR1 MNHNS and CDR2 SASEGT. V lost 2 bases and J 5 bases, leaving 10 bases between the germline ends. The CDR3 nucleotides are TGTGCCAGCAGTGAATCCCCGGACTATCAGCCCCAGCATTTT. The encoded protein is CASSESPDYQPQHF.

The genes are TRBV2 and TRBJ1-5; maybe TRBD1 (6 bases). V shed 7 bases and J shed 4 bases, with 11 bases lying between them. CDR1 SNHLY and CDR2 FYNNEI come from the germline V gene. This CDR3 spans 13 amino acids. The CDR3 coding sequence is TGTGCCAGCAATGGGGGCAGGAATCAGCCCCAGCATTTT. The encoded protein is CASNGGRNQPQHF.

The CDR3 protein is CASSLRRLAGGPGEQFF. The CDR3, as DNA: TGTGCCAGCAGCCTGCGACGACTAGCGGGGGGGCCTGGTGAGCAGTTCTTC. The chain is built from TRBV11-2 and TRBJ2-1; 14 bases agree with TRBD2. The germline gives CDR1 SGHAT, CDR2 FQNNGV. There are 17 residues in the CDR3. J gave up 9 bases and V 5 bases, and 12 bases lay outside the gene matches.

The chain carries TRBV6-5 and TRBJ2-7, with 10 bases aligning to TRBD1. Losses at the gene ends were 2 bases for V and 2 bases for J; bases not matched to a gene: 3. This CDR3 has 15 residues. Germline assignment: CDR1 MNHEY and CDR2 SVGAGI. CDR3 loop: CASSYRGTGAYEQYF. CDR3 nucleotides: TGTGCCAGCAGTTACCGGGGGACAGGGGCCTACGAGCAGTACTTC.